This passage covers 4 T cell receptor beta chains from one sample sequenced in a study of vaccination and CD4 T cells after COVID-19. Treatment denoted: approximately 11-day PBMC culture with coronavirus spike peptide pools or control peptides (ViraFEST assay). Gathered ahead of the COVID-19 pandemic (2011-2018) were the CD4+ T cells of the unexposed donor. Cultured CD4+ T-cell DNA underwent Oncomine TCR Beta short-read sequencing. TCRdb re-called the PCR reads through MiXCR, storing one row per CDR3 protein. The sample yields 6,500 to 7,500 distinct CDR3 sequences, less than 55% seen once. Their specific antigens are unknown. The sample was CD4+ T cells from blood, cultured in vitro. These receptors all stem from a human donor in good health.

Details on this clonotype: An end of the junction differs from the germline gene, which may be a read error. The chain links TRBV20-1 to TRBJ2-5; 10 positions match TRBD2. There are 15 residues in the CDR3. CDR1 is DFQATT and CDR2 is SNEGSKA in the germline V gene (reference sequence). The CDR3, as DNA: TGCAGCGCTAGCGGGGGCCGAGGAAACCAAGAGACCCAGTACTTC. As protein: CSASGGRGNQETQYF.

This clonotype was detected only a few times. The CDR3 here is CASSLGTGYGYTF. Written as DNA, the CDR3 is TGTGCCAGCAGTCTGGGGACAGGCTATGGCTACACCTTC. V and J are TRBV6-1 and TRBJ1-2; 8 nucleotides agree with TRBD1. The CDR3 spans 13 residues. Germline V lookup: CDR1 MNHNS, CDR2 SASEGT. J gave up 4 bases and V 5 bases, and 3 bases lay outside the gene matches.

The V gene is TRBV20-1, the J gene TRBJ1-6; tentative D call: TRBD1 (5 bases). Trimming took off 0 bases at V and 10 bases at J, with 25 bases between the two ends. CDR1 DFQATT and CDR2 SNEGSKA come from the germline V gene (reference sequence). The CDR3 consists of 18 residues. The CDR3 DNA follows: TGCAGTGCTAGAGATCTAGGGGCAGGCCAGGCCACAAGGTCACCCCTCCACTTT. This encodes CSARDLGAGQATRSPLHF.

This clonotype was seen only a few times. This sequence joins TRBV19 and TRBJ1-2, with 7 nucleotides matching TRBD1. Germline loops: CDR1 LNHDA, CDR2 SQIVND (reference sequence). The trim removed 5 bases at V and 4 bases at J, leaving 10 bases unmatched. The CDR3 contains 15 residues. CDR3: CASSASRDSPYGYTF. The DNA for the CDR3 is TGTGCCAGTAGTGCCTCCCGGGACAGTCCCTATGGCTACACCTTC.